The sequence of this TCR beta chain was determined in a study of cytomegalovirus exposure and HLA in healthy donors. The CDR3 spans 20 residues. Germline V gene data show CDR1 as MGHRA and CDR2 as YSYEKL. V dropped 3 bases and J dropped 0; count of bases not matched to a gene: 14. Libraries were prepared by immunoSEQ multiplex PCR; TCRdb keeps only in-frame clonotypes and omits some of them. The data hold fewer than 200,000 clones, with about 89% observed a single time. J is TRBJ2-6 and V is TRBV4-1; 7 bases match TRBD1. The receptor's source is a man aged 25 to 45 in good health and CMV-seropositive. Material for sequencing was PBMCs. This chain's CDR3 is CASSQLQGRNQDSGANVLTF. The CDR3 coding sequence is TGCGCCAGCAGCCAGCTACAGGGGCGAAACCAAGACTCTGGGGCCAACGTCCTGACTTTC.